This T cell receptor beta chain derives from a study of tumor-infiltrating lymphocytes in localized non-small cell lung cancer. Using immunoSEQ multiplex PCR, the repertoire was profiled, and TCRdb retains in-frame clones only, with some absent. The profile shows about 7,200 clones, about two thirds of them singletons. CDR1 SGHNT and CDR2 YENEEA come from the germline V gene. V lost 1 base and J lost 7; bases outside the gene matches: 6. There are 17 residues in the CDR3. Sequencing used lung tumor tissue. This chain connects TRBV11-3 to TRBJ2-1, with 14 bases that match TRBD2. This receptor was taken from a human donor with non-small cell lung cancer. Written as DNA, the CDR3 is TGTGCCAGCAGCTTAGGGGGGGGGACTAGCGGGAGAAATGAGCAGTTCTTC. Protein: CASSLGGGTSGRNEQFF.